This TCR beta chain was identified in a study of blood T cell repertoires in COVID-19. Study information: There were acute and convalescent COVID-19 samples, and they came from the United States, Italy and Spain.

After removal of 7 bases from V and 3 bases from J, the junction contained 3 bases not matched to a gene. The CDR3 totals 13 residues. Germline-derived CDR1 and CDR2 are LNHDA and SQIVND (reference sequence). Authors' methods: Estimated nucleated cell counts came from reference gene primer amplification. Using immunoSEQ multiplex PCR, the repertoire was profiled, and TCRdb retains in-frame clones only, with some absent. V and J calls and clone size are those listed in that table; D and trimming were worked out from the DNA. The sample contains over 400,000 clones, roughly nine tenths of which appear only once. Individuals drawn from 20 to 30 US areas were about 18 to 100 years old. Cohort 3 recovered donors had two negative PCRs, clearance, or symptom resolution.

The V and J genes are TRBV19 and TRBJ1-5; 7 nucleotides agree with TRBD1. Sequences were obtained from PBMCs or T cells enriched from blood (not recorded which). This TCR was recovered from a woman aged 55-70 years who had recovered from COVID-19. CDR3 residues: CASKGQYNQPQHF. The CDR3, as DNA: TGTGCCAGTAAGGGACAGTACAATCAGCCCCAGCATTTT.